This T cell receptor beta chain is from a study of control samples from healthy donors and cancer patients. With respect to this clone: Other DNA sequences from this sample encode an identical CDR3 as well.

The method was immunoSEQ multiplex PCR; TCRdb's version includes in-frame clones alone and lacks a portion of them. Of roughly 130,000 clones in the sample, about 92% were seen once. The CDR3 totals 15 residues. In germline, CDR1 is SGHNT, CDR2 YYREEE (reference sequence). V dropped 2 bases and J dropped 3 bases, with 13 bases sitting between them. Sequenced input: PBMCs. The origin of this receptor is a man aged 50 to 60 with head and neck cancer. The V call is TRBV5-4, the J call TRBJ2-3; D may correspond to TRBD1 or TRBD2 (7 bases each). The CDR3 sequence: CASSLGQGGTDTQYF. CDR3 DNA: TGTGCCAGCAGCTTAGGCCAGGGGGGGACAGATACGCAGTATTTT.